The next 12 T cell receptor beta chains were all read from a single sample in a study of regulatory T cells in long-lasting Graves disease. Time point denoted: newly diagnosed GD, antithyroid drugs for less than 3 months. RNA from PBMCs was the source of the TCR library. Building the TCR beta libraries relied on iRepertoire HTBI primers, and CDR3 regions underwent Arm-PCR. TCRdb passed the multiplex PCR reads through MiXCR, listing each CDR3 protein once. The table includes 350,000 to 450,000 distinct CDR3 sequences, around 11% detected once. The data were also submitted as part of a second study, on T cells in Graves' hyperthyroidism and ophthalmopathy.

This specimen was peripheral blood mononuclear cells (PBMCs), taken at new diagnosis, from a patient treated with antithyroid drugs. The receptors were sampled from a woman in her late teens or twenties with Graves disease.

Concerning this clonotype itself: The conserved closing phenylalanine or tryptophan is absent in this CDR3, likely reflecting a read error. The chain couples TRBV5-1 to TRBJ2-1; TRBD1 matches at 8 bases. With V trimmed by 4 bases and J by 0 bases, 9 bases remained unmatched. Germline lookup yields CDR1 SGHRS and CDR2 YFSETQ. The CDR3 covers 17 residues. The CDR3 sequence: CASSASGGIYSYNEQFV. The CDR3 DNA sequence: TGCGCCAGCAGCGCTTCAGGGGGCATTTACTCCTACAATGAGCAGTTCGTC.

This clonotype was observed at least ten times. This sequence joins TRBV6-1 and TRBJ2-3, with D possibly being TRBD2 (6 bases). Germline loops: CDR1 MNHNS, CDR2 SASEGT. V lost 7 bases, J lost 4 bases, and 21 bases lay in between. The CDR3 runs 16 residues. Written as DNA, the CDR3 is TGTGCCAGCACCACCACGGAGGGGTATCTGGCAGATACGCAGTATTTT. It translates to CASTTTEGYLADTQYF.

This clonotype was counted at least ten times. V gene TRBV16 combines with J gene TRBJ2-1, with 9 bases aligning to TRBD2. This CDR3 is built from 17 residues. CDR1 and CDR2 from the germline V gene are KGHSY and FQNENV. Germline trimming cut 0 bases from V and 1 base from J; bases unmatched to any gene: 4. CDR3 in DNA: TGTGCCAGCAGCCAATCGCGAAGCGGGGGGTCCTACAATGAGCAGTTCTTC. Translated, it gives CASSQSRSGGSYNEQFF. Full variable domain (outside the CDR3, taken from reference TRBV16 and TRBJ2-1): GEEVAQTPKHLVRGEGQKAKLYCAPIKGHSYVFWYQQVLKNEFKFLISFQNENVFDETGMPKERFSAKCLPNSPCSLEIQATKLEDSAVYFCASSQSRSGGSYNEQFFGPGTRLTVL.

This clonotype was picked up many times. V and J are TRBV24-1 and TRBJ2-5; the match to TRBD1 covers 7 bases. The J call may be incorrect, as the DNA end agrees better with TRBJ2-1. Germline V gene data show CDR1 as KGHDR and CDR2 as SFDVKD. The CDR3 sequence is 14 residues long. The CDR3 coding sequence is TGTGCCACCCAACAGGGGACAGCTTTCAATGAGCAGTTCTTC. This translates into CATQQGTAFNEQFF.

Ten or more counts support this clonotype. This sequence joins TRBV20-1 and TRBJ2-1, with 13 nucleotides matching TRBD2. This CDR3 has 14 amino acids. Germline V gene sequence: CDR1 DFQATT, CDR2 SNEGSKA (reference sequence). Trimming removed 4 bases from V and 6 bases from J; junction bases left unmatched: 3. CDR3 loop: CSAILAGGFNEQFF. The CDR3 DNA follows: TGCAGTGCTATACTAGCGGGAGGGTTCAATGAGCAGTTCTTC.

The chain recombines TRBV6-1 with TRBJ2-1; D call uncertain. Germline CDR1 and CDR2: MNHNS and SASEGT. This CDR3 spans 15 amino acids. V dropped 6 bases and J dropped 0 bases, with 12 bases sitting between them. The chain's CDR3 is CASRPGRSSYNEQFF. CDR3 coding DNA: TGTGCCAGCAGGCCTGGACGGAGCTCCTACAATGAGCAGTTCTTC.

The V and J genes are TRBV4-3 and TRBJ1-6; D is unresolved. From germline, CDR1 is LGHNA and CDR2 YSLEER. The CDR3 sequence is 16 residues long. V lost 0 bases and J 7 bases, leaving 13 bases between the germline ends. CDR3 nucleotides: TGCGCCAGCAGCCAAGAGAGGCCTCCGATCAATTCACCCCTCCACTTT. This codes for CASSQERPPINSPLHF.

This clonotype was detected ten times or more. The CDR3 nucleotides are TGTGCCAGCAGTTACAGGCCTTCGTTCAATGAGCAGTTCTTC. Its translation: CASSYRPSFNEQFF. The J gene is TRBJ2-1, the V gene TRBV6-9, with D unclear. V lost 3 bases and J 6 bases, leaving 12 bases between the germline ends. The CDR3 sequence is 14 residues long. Germline CDR1 and CDR2: MNHGY and SVAAGI.

This clonotype showed up many times. The chain couples TRBV7-9 to TRBJ1-2; D uncertain. The CDR3 contains 15 residues. In germline, CDR1 is SEHNR, CDR2 FQNEAQ (reference sequence). V gave up 4 bases and J gave up 2 bases, with 14 bases separating them. CDR3 protein: CASSSGKRQNYGYTF. CDR3 DNA sequence: TGTGCCAGCAGCTCCGGGAAAAGACAAAACTATGGCTACACCTTC.

The chain employs TRBV14 and TRBJ1-1, with 7 nucleotides matching TRBD1. The CDR3 spans 15 residues. With V trimmed by 7 bases and J by 0 bases, 8 bases remained unmatched. In germline, CDR1 is SGHDN, CDR2 FVKESK. The CDR3 bases are TGTGCCAGCACACGGACAGGCTTAATGAACACTGAAGCTTTCTTT. It translates to CASTRTGLMNTEAFF.

The chain is built from TRBV7-2 and TRBJ1-4, with 7 bases that match TRBD1. The germline CDR1 and CDR2 sequences are SGHTA and FQGNSA. Trimming removed 5 bases from V and 8 bases from J; junction bases left unmatched: 8. The CDR3 length is 14 residues. This CDR3 reads CASSKRQGVEKLFF. The DNA for the CDR3 is TGTGCCAGCAGCAAGCGACAGGGAGTGGAAAAACTGTTTTTT.

The genes are TRBV12-3 or TRBV12-4 and TRBJ2-1, with 8 bases identical to TRBD2. V dropped 3 bases and J dropped 7; count of bases not matched to a gene: 11. The CDR3 is 16 amino acids. This CDR3 is CASSFRGGRAGNEQFF. CDR3 in DNA: TGTGCCAGCAGTTTTCGGGGGGGGAGGGCGGGAAATGAGCAGTTCTTC.